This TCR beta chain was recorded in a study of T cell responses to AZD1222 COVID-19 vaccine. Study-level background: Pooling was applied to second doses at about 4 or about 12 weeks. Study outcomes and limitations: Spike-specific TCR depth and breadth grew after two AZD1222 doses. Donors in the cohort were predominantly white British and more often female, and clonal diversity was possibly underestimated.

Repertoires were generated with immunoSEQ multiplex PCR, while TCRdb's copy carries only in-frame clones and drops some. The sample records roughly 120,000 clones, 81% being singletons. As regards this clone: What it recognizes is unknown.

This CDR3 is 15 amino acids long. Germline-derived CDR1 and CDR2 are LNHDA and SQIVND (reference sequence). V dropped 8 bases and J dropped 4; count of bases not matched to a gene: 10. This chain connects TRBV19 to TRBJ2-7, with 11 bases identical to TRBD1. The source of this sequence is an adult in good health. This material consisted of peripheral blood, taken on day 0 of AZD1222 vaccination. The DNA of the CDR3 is TGTGCCAGTCGGCCCGGACAGGGGGCAATATACGAGCAGTACTTC. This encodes CASRPGQGAIYEQYF.